The source of this T cell receptor (beta chain) is a study of blood T cell repertoires in COVID-19. Study-wide context: Researchers got acute and convalescent COVID-19 samples from the United States, Italy and Spain.

Germline lookup yields CDR1 SQVTM and CDR2 ANQGSEA. Trimming stripped 4 bases from V and 0 bases from J, with 5 bases between. The CDR3 totals 12 residues. Some clones are missing from TCRdb's copy, which holds only in-frame ones; the method was immunoSEQ multiplex PCR. The sample lists 500,000 to 600,000 clones; about 89% were seen once. The clonotype comes from a woman between 45 and 60 years old with COVID-19, enrolled during active disease. The rearrangement uses TRBV29-1 and TRBJ2-3; unclear D gene. Material: peripheral blood. The CDR3, as DNA: TGCAGCGTTGGGCTGAGCACAGATACGCAGTATTTT. Protein product: CSVGLSTDTQYF.